The 3 T cell receptor beta chains below were found in one sample sequenced in a study of cytomegalovirus exposure and HLA in healthy donors. 60 Vbeta and 13 Jbeta primers were used in PCR. Sequenced by immunoSEQ multiplex PCR; TCRdb stores in-frame clones only, minus some. This table has around 150,000 clones, approximately 9% appearing once. Sequenced input: PBMCs. The receptor set was obtained from a male donor in good health and CMV-seronegative.

J is TRBJ1-5 and V is TRBV28, with 10 bases lining up with TRBD1. The CDR3 has 16 residues. The trim removed 2 bases at V and 3 bases at J, leaving 4 bases unmatched. CDR1 MDHEN and CDR2 SYDVKM come from the germline V gene. CDR3 DNA: TGTGCCAGCAGTTTAGAGGACAGGGGGTACAATCAGCCCCAGCATTTT. Translated: CASSLEDRGYNQPQHF.

The CDR3 region is CATSYKENRVNQPQHF. In DNA, the CDR3 is TGTGCCACCAGCTATAAAGAGAACAGGGTTAATCAGCCCCAGCATTTT. The rearrangement links TRBV15 to TRBJ1-5, with D maybe TRBD1 (6 bases). Germline CDR1 is LNHNV and CDR2 is YYDKDF (reference sequence). The CDR3 runs to 16 residues. Deletions cut 5 bases from V and 4 bases from J, with 18 bases between.

This clone was picked up a small number of times. The chain uses TRBV28 and TRBJ2-3, with TRBD2 matching 14 bases. Germline CDR1 MDHEN, CDR2 SYDVKM. V trimming: 7 bases; J trimming: 2 bases; junction bases outside the gene matches: 8. CDR3 size: 17 residues. The CDR3 DNA is TGTGCCAGCACCTTGACGACTAGCGGGGGGGCCACAGATACGCAGTATTTT. It yields the protein CASTLTTSGGATDTQYF.